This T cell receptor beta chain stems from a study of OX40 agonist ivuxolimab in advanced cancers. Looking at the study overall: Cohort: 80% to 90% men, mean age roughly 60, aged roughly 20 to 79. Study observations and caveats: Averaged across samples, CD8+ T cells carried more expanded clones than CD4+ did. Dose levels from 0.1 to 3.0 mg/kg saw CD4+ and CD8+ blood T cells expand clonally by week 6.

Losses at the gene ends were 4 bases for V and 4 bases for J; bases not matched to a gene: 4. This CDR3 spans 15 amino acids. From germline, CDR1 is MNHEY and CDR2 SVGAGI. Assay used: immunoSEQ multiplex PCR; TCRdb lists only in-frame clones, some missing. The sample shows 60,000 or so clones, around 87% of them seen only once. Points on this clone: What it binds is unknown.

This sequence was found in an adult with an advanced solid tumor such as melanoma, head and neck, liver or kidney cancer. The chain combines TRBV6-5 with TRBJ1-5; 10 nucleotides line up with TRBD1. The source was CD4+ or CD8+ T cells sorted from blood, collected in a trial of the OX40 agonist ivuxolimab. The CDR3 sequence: CASSSQDRGNQPQHF. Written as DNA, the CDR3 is TGTGCCAGCAGTTCCCAGGACAGGGGGAATCAGCCCCAGCATTTT.